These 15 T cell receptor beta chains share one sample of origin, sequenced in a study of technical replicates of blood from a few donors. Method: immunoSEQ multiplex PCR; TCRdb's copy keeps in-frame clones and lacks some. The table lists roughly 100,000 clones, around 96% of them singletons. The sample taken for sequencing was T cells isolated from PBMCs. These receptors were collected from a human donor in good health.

CDR3 nucleotides: TGTGCCAGCAGTTACACCGGCCAGGGCAATGGCTACACCTTC. Protein: CASSYTGQGNGYTF. The rearrangement joins TRBV6-6 to TRBJ1-2, with a tentative D call TRBD1 (5 bases). CDR3 size: 14 residues. Trimming removed 2 bases at V and 6 bases at J, with 13 bases between. Germline V lookup: CDR1 MNHNY, CDR2 SVGAGI (reference sequence).

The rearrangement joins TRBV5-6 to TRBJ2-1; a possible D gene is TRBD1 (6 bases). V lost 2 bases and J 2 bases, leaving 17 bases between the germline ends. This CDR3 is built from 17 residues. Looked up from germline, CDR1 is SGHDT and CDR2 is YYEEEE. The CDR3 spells CASSFPDRYHPYNEQFF. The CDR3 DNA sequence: TGTGCCAGCAGCTTCCCCGACAGGTATCATCCCTACAATGAGCAGTTCTTC.

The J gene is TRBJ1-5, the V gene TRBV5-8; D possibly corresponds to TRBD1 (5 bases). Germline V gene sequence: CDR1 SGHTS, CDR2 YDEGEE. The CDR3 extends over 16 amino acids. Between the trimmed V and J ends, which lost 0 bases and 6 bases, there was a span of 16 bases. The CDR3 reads CASSLAFGHSTQPQHF. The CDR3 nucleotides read TGTGCCAGCAGCTTGGCCTTTGGACATTCCACTCAGCCCCAGCATTTT. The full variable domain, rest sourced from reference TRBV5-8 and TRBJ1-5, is EAGVTQSPTHLIKTRGQQATLRCSPISGHTSVYWYQQALGLGLQFLLWYDEGEERNRGNFPPRFSGRQFPNYSSELNVNALELEDSALYLCASSLAFGHSTQPQHFGDGTRLSIL.

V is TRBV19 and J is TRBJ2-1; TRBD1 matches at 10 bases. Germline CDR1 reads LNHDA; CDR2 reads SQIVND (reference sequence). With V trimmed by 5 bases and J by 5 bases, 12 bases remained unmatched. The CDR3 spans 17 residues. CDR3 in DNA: TGTGCCAGTAGTGTATTGAAGGGACAGGGGAGAAACAATGAGCAGTTCTTC. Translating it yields CASSVLKGQGRNNEQFF.

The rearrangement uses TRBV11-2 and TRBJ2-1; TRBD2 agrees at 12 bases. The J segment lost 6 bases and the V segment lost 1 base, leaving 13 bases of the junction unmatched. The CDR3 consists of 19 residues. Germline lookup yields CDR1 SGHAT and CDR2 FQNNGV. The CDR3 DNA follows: TGTGCCAGCAGCTTAGTCTTGGTGCCTAGCGGGAGGGAAGGCAATGAGCAGTTCTTC. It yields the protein CASSLVLVPSGREGNEQFF.

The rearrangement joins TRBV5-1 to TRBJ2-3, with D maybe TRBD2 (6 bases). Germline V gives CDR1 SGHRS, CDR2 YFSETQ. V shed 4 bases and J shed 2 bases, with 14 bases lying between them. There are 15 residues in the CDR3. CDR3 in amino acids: CASSLGSPSTDTQYF. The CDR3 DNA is TGCGCCAGCAGCCTCGGGAGCCCCTCCACAGATACGCAGTATTTT.

CDR3 in amino acids: CASSLSGVSNQPQHF. As DNA, the CDR3 is TGCGCCAGCAGCTTGTCGGGGGTTAGCAATCAGCCCCAGCATTTT. The J gene is TRBJ1-5, the V gene TRBV5-1; D is perhaps TRBD1 (5 bases). CDR3 length equals 15 residues. Trimming removed 1 base from V and 0 bases from J, with 8 bases in between. Per germline, CDR1 SGHRS and CDR2 YFSETQ.

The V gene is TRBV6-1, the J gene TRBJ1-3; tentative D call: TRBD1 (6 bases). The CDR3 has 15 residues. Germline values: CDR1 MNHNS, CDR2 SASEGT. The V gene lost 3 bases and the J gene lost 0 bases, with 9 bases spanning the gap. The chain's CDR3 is CASSEDRNSGNTIYF. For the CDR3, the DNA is TGTGCCAGCAGTGAGGACAGAAACTCTGGAAACACCATATATTTT.

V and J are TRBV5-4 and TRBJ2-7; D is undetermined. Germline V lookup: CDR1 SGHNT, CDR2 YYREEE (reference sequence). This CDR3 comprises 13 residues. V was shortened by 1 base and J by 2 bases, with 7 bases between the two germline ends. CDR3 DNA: TGTGCCAGCAGCTTGACTCCGACCTACGAGCAGTACTTC. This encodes CASSLTPTYEQYF.

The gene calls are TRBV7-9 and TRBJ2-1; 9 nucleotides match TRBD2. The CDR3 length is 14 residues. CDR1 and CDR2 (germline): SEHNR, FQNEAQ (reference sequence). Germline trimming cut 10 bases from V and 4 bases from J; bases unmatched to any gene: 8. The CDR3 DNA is TGTGCCACTTCCTGGACTAGCGAATACAATGAGCAGTTCTTC. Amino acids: CATSWTSEYNEQFF.

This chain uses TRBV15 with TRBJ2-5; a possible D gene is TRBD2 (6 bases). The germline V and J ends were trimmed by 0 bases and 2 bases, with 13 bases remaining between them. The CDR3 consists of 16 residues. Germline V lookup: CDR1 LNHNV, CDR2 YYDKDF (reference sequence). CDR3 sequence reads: CATSRDPAGRQETQYF. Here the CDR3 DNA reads TGTGCCACCAGCAGAGATCCGGCGGGACGACAAGAGACCCAGTACTTC.

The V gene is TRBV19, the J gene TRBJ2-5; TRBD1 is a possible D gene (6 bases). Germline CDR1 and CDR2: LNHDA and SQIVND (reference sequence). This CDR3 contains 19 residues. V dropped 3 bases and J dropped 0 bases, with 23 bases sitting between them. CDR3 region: CASSIGQGRDLWYQETQYF. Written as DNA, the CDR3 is TGTGCCAGTAGTATCGGGCAGGGGCGAGATTTATGGTACCAAGAGACCCAGTACTTC.

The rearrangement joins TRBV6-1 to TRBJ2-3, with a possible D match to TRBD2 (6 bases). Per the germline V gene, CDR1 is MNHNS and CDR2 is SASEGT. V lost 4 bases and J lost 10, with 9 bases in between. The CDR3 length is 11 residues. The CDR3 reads CASSAGGPQYF. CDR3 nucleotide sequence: TGTGCCAGCAGTGCCGGGGGTCCGCAGTATTTT.

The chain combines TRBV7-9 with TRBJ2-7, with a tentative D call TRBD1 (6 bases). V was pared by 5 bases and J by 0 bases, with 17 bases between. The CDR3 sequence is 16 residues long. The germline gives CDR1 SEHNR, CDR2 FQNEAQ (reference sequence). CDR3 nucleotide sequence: TGTGCCAGCAGCATCACCGAGGGGGTGAGCTCCTACGAGCAGTACTTC. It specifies CASSITEGVSSYEQYF.

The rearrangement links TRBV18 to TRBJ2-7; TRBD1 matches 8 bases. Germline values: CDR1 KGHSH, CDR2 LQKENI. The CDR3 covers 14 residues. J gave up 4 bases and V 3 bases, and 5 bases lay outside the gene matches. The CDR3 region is CASSPPDRGYEQYF. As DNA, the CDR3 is TGTGCCAGCTCACCGCCTGACAGGGGATACGAGCAGTACTTC.